These T cell receptor beta chains were read from a single sample in a study of cytomegalovirus exposure and HLA in healthy donors. Clones were read by immunoSEQ multiplex PCR, and TCRdb kept only the in-frame ones, dropping some. Of around 120,000 clones in the sample, approximately 68% are singletons; the top ten hold about 1.6%. The specimen sequenced was PBMCs. These receptors originate from a young man in good health and CMV-seropositive. The conserved cysteine and the conserved F or W are not part of the CDR3 here. The order of the fields is CDR3 protein, CDR3 length, clone size, V gene, J gene. Clone size is not always given. Where it is, it says once, few, many or a class for expanded clones.

CDR3: ASSHGLAGDYEQY; length: 13; size: few; V: TRBV5-1; J: TRBJ2-7
CDR3: ASSEASGRYEQY; length: 12; size: -; V: TRBV25-1; J: TRBJ2-7
CDR3: ASSSRLELI; length: 9; size: -; V: TRBV6-1; J: TRBJ1-1
CDR3: ASSLGLAGSGADTQY; length: 15; size: -; V: TRBV5-8; J: TRBJ2-3
CDR3: ASTSGSYEQY; length: 10; size: once; V: TRBV7-8; J: TRBJ2-7
CDR3: ASREGGPPYNEQF; length: 13; size: -; V: TRBV6-5; J: TRBJ2-1
CDR3: ASSLVPRGLTEAF; length: 13; size: few; V: TRBV5-6; J: TRBJ1-1
CDR3: ASRMTGIDEKLF; length: 12; size: -; V: TRBV2; J: TRBJ1-4
CDR3: ASSLDVGAEGAAKNIQY; length: 17; size: -; V: TRBV11-2; J: TRBJ2-4
CDR3: ASSQYLTGETQY; length: 12; size: few; V: TRBV4-3; J: TRBJ2-5
CDR3: ASSTGTGFYEQY; length: 12; size: -; V: TRBV19; J: TRBJ2-7
CDR3: ASSGPTGQGTEAF; length: 13; size: few; V: TRBV5-1; J: TRBJ1-1
CDR3: ASSLAPGEQY; length: 10; size: -; V: TRBV13; J: TRBJ2-7
CDR3: ASSLALAGVQEQF; length: 13; size: -; V: TRBV5-1; J: TRBJ2-1
CDR3: ASSPLPNSGANVLT; length: 14; size: -; V: TRBV28; J: TRBJ2-6